The table lists the clone carrying this T cell receptor beta chain with many counts. Its antigen is not identified. The CDR3 has 11 residues. V was shortened by 9 bases and J by 9 bases, with 11 bases between the two germline ends. Germline lookup yields CDR1 KGHDR and CDR2 SFDVKD. The data were obtained in a study of early T cells in non-severe SARS-CoV-2 infection. TCRdb processed the 5' RACE reads anew with MiXCR; each CDR3 protein has one entry. The sample holds approximately 90,000 distinct CDR3 sequences, roughly 15% seen once. General study points: The matching step, a VDJdb search, favored anti-spike CD8 responses and missed private and CD4 specificities.

The chain employs TRBV24-1 and TRBJ2-4; D uncertain. The sequences come from whole blood, collected at baseline. This clonotype was sampled from an adult who was a healthcare worker with PCR-confirmed SARS-CoV-2 infection or an uninfected control (not recorded which). As DNA, the CDR3 is TGTGCCACCGGAGACAAAGGCATTCAGTACTTC. Translating gives CATGDKGIQYF.